The rows below give T cell receptor beta chains drawn from one sample of a study of shared clonotypes between healthy human individuals. Using immunoSEQ multiplex PCR, the repertoire was profiled, and TCRdb retains in-frame clones only, with some absent. The sample has about 2 million clones, 85% to 95% seen once. The sample was naive CD8+ T cells sorted from blood. These receptors all stem from a man younger than 30 in good health. CDR3s include the opening cysteine and the closing phenylalanine or tryptophan. Fields, in order: CDR3 length, J gene, clone size, V gene, D gene, CDR3 DNA, CDR3 protein. The D gene is left open where the match is weak. The size of a clone is reported for some rows only, either as once, few or many, or as a class for expanded clones.

length: 14; J: TRBJ2-1; size: -; V: TRBV7-9; D: -; DNA: TGTGCCAGCAGCTTAGCGGAGTCCTATGGTGAGCAGTTCTTC; CDR3: CASSLAESYGEQFF
length: 13; J: TRBJ1-2; size: -; V: TRBV2; D: -; DNA: TGTGCCAGCAGTGAAGTCCGGGGTCAAGGCTACACCTTC; CDR3: CASSEVRGQGYTF
length: 13; J: TRBJ2-3; size: -; V: TRBV28; D: -; DNA: TGTGCCAGCAGTCCTCGCCGCCTCGATACGCAGTATTTT; CDR3: CASSPRRLDTQYF
length: 17; J: TRBJ2-7; size: -; V: TRBV28; D: -; DNA: TGTGCCAGCAGTTATATGTCGCCGGCCTCGAGCTCCTACGAGCAGTACTTC; CDR3: CASSYMSPASSSYEQYF
length: 15; J: TRBJ1-6; size: once; V: TRBV7-9; D: TRBD1; DNA: TGTGCCAGCAGCTTGAAGGACAGGGTCAATTCACCCCTCCACTTT; CDR3: CASSLKDRVNSPLHF
length: 13; J: TRBJ2-7; size: once; V: TRBV27; D: -; DNA: TGTGCCAGCAGTTCGCTGGGACTCGTCGGGCAGTACTTC; CDR3: CASSSLGLVGQYF
length: 16; J: TRBJ2-3; size: -; V: TRBV15; D: TRBD1; DNA: TGTGCCACCAGCCGAAGTCGGGCAGGGGGTGACGGGACGCAGTATTTT; CDR3: CATSRSRAGGDGTQYF
length: 14; J: TRBJ2-1; size: -; V: TRBV29-1; D: -; DNA: TGCAGCGTTGAAGGGGGGCTACCCTACAATGAGCAGTTCTTC; CDR3: CSVEGGLPYNEQFF
length: 14; J: TRBJ1-2; size: -; V: TRBV27; D: -; DNA: TGTGCCAGCAGTCCGCCGGGACACCCCTATGGCTACACCTTC; CDR3: CASSPPGHPYGYTF
length: 15; J: TRBJ2-1; size: -; V: TRBV30; D: TRBD2; DNA: TGTGCCTGGAGTGTACTGGTAGCGGGAGGGGCCGAGCAGTTCTTC; CDR3: CAWSVLVAGGAEQFF
length: 13; J: TRBJ2-1; size: -; V: TRBV6-5; D: TRBD2; DNA: TGTGCCAGCGGACTAGCGGGAGTGCATGAGCAGTTCTTC; CDR3: CASGLAGVHEQFF
length: 15; J: TRBJ2-1; size: -; V: TRBV9; D: -; DNA: TGTGCCAGCAGCGGGGCCGGTTCGGGCTACAATGAGCAGTTCTTC; CDR3: CASSGAGSGYNEQFF
length: 13; J: TRBJ2-7; size: -; V: TRBV29-1; D: TRBD1; DNA: TGCAGCGTTCAAGAGGGGGCAGGGAACGAGCAGTACTTC; CDR3: CSVQEGAGNEQYF
length: 14; J: TRBJ1-2; size: -; V: TRBV2; D: TRBD1; DNA: TGTGCCAGCATTGGGACAGGGGGCAACTATGGCTACACCTTC; CDR3: CASIGTGGNYGYTF
length: 15; J: TRBJ2-5; size: -; V: TRBV27; D: TRBD2; DNA: TGTGCCAGCAGTCCCATTAGCGGGGGGAAAGAGACCCAGTACTTC; CDR3: CASSPISGGKETQYF
length: 13; J: TRBJ1-2; size: -; V: TRBV2; D: -; DNA: TGTGCCAGCAGTGTAACAGGGAGGGATGGCTACACCTTC; CDR3: CASSVTGRDGYTF
length: 15; J: TRBJ1-4; size: -; V: TRBV28; D: -; DNA: TGTGCCAGCAGTACCCGGGTAGCTATCGGCGAAAAACTGTTTTTT; CDR3: CASSTRVAIGEKLFF
length: 13; J: TRBJ2-2; size: -; V: TRBV2; D: -; DNA: TGTGCCAACGGGCGGACGAACACCGGGGAGCTGTTTTTT; CDR3: CANGRTNTGELFF
length: 14; J: TRBJ2-7; size: -; V: TRBV7-2; D: -; DNA: TGTGCCAGCAGCTCCAGGGTGCTGGACTACGAGCAGTACTTC; CDR3: CASSSRVLDYEQYF
length: 15; J: TRBJ2-5; size: once; V: TRBV5-6; D: TRBD1; DNA: TGTGCCAGCAGCTTAGAGACAGGGGATAGGGAGACCCAGTACTTC; CDR3: CASSLETGDRETQYF
length: 14; J: TRBJ2-7; size: -; V: TRBV19; D: -; DNA: TGTGCCAGTAGTATCGGGGTGAACTCCTACGAGCAGTACTTC; CDR3: CASSIGVNSYEQYF
length: 15; J: TRBJ2-1; size: -; V: TRBV27; D: TRBD2; DNA: TGTGCCAGCAGTTTGGCGGGGGGTATAAGCAATGAGCAGTTCTTC; CDR3: CASSLAGGISNEQFF